This TCR beta chain was recovered during a study of early T cells in non-severe SARS-CoV-2 infection. This clonotype was seen only a few times. This CDR3 is built from 13 residues. The V end was cut by 1 base, the J end by 3 bases, with 6 bases between. From germline, CDR1 is SGHAT and CDR2 FQNNGV. MiXCR, run by TCRdb on the 5' RACE reads, gives a single entry per CDR3 protein. The table records under 80,000 distinct CDR3 sequences, around 13% of them present only once. Sample: whole blood. The V and J genes are TRBV11-2 and TRBJ2-5; TRBD2 is a possible D gene (5 bases). The origin of this receptor is an adult who was a healthcare worker with PCR-confirmed SARS-CoV-2 infection or an uninfected control (not recorded which). CDR3 in amino acids: CASSLGEKETQYF. Here the CDR3 DNA reads TGTGCCAGCAGCTTAGGGGAGAAAGAGACCCAGTACTTC.